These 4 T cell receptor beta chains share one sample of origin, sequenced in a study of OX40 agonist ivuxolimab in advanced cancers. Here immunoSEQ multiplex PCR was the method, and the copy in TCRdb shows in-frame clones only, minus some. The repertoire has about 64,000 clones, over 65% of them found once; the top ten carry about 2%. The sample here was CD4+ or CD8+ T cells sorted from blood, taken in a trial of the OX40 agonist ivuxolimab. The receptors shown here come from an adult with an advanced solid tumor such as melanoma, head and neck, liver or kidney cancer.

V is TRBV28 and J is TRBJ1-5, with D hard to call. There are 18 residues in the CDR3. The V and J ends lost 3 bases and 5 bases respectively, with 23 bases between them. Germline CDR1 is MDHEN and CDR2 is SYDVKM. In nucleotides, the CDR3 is TGTGCCAGCAGTTTGAGCCACGGGTTAGGGAGCGCAGATCAGCCCCAGCATTTT. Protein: CASSLSHGLGSADQPQHF.

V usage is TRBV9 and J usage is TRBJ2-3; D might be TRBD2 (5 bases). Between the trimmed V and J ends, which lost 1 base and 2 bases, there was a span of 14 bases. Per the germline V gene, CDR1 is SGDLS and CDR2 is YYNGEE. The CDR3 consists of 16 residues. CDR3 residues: CASSVMSAEDTDTQYF. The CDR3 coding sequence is TGTGCCAGCAGCGTAATGTCAGCGGAGGACACAGATACGCAGTATTTT.

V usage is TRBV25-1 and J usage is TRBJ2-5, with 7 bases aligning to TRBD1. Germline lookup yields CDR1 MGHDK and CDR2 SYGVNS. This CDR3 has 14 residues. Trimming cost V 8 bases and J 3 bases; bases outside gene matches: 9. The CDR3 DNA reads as TGTGCCAGCGGCGAGGGGGCGAGTAAAGAGACCCAGTACTTC. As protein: CASGEGASKETQYF.

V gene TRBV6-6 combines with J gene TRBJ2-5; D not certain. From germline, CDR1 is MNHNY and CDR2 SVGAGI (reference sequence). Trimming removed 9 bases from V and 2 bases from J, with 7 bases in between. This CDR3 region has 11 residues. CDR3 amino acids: CASTEQETQYF. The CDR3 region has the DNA TGTGCCAGTACAGAACAAGAGACCCAGTACTTC.